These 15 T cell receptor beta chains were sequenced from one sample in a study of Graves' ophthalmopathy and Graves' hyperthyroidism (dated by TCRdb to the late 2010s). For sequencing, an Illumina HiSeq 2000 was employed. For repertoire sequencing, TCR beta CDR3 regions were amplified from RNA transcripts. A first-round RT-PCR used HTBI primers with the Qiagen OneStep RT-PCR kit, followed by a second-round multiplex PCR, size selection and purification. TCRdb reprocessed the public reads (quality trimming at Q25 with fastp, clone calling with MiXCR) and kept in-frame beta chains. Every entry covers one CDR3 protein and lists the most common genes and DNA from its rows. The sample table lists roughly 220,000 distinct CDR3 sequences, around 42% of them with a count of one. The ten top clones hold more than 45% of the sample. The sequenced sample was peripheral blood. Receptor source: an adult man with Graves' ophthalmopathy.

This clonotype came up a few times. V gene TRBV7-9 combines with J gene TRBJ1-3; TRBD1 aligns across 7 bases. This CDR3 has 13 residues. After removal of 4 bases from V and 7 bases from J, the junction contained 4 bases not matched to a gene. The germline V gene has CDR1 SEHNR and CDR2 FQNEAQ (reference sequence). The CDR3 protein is CASSSQGVNTIYF. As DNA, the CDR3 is TGTGCCAGCAGCTCCCAGGGGGTGAACACCATATATTTT. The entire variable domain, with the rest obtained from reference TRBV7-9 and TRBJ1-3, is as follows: DTGVSQNPRHKITKRGQNVTFRCDPISEHNRLYWYRQTLGQGPEFLTYFQNEAQLEKSRLLSDRFSAERPKGSFSTLEIQRTEQGDSAMYLCASSSQGVNTIYFGEGSWLTVV.

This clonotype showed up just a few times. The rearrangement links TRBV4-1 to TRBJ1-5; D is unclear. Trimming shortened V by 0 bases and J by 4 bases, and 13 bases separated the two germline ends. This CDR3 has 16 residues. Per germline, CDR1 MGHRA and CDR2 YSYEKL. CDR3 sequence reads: CASSQDGGVGNQPQHF. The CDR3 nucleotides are TGCGCCAGCAGCCAAGACGGAGGAGTTGGGAATCAGCCCCAGCATTTT.

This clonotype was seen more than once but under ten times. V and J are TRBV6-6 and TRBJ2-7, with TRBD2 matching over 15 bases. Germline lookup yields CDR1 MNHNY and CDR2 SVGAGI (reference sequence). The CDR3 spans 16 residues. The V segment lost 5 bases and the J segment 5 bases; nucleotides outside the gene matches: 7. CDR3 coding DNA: TGTGCCAGCAGTGAAACCCGGACTAGCGGGGGGGACGAGCAGTACTTC. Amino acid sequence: CASSETRTSGGDEQYF.

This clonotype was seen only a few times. The CDR3 region is CASSLPVTEAFF. The CDR3 nucleotides read TGTGCCAGCAGCTTACCGGTCACTGAAGCTTTCTTT. The V and J genes are TRBV7-9 and TRBJ1-1, with no clear D. The CDR3 has 12 residues. Germline CDR1 SEHNR, CDR2 FQNEAQ (reference sequence). Trimming left V 2 bases short and J 4 bases short, with 5 bases between.

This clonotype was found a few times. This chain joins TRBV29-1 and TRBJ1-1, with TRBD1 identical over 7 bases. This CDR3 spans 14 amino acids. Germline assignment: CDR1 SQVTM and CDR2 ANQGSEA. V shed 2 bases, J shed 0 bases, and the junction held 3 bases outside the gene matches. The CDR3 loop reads CSVEPGTVNTEAFF. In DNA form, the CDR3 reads TGCAGCGTTGAACCCGGGACAGTGAACACTGAAGCTTTCTTT.

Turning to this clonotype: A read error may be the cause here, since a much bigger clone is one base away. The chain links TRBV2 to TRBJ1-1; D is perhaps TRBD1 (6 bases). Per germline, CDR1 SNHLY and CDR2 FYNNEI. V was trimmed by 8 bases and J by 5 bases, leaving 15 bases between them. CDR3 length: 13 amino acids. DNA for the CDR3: TGTGCCAGCCCCCTAGAAGGGGGAACTGAAGCTTTCTTT. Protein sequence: CASPLEGGTEAFF.

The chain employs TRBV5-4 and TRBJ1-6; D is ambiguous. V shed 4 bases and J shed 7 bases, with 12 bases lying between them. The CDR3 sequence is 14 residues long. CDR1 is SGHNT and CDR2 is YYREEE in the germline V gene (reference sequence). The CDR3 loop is CASSPRAGNSPLHF. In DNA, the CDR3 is TGTGCCAGCAGCCCCCGGGCTGGGAATTCACCCCTCCACTTT.

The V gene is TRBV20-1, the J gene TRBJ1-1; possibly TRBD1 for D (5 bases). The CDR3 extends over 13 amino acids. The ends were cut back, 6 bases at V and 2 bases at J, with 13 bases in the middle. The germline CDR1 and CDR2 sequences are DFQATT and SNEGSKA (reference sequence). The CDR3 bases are TGCAGTGCCCCACCCGGGGCCAACACTGAAGCTTTCTTT. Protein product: CSAPPGANTEAFF.

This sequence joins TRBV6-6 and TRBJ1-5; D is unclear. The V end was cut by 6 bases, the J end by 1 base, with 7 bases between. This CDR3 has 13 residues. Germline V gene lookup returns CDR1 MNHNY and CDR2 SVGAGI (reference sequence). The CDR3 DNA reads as TGTGCCAGCAGCCCTCAAAGCAATCAGCCCCAGCATTTT. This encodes CASSPQSNQPQHF.

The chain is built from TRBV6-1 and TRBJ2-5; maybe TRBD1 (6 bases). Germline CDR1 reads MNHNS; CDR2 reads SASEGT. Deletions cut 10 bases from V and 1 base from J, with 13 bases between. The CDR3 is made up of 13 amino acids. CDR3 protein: CAISRTAQETQYF. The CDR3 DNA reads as TGTGCCATAAGTCGGACAGCCCAAGAGACCCAGTACTTC.

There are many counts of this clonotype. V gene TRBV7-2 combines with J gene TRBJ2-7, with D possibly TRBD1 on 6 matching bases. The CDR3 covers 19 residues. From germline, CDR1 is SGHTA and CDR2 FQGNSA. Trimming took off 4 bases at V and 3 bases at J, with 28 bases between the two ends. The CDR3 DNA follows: TGTGCCAGCAGCTCTAAGACGGGACAATCCGTACGCAGCGGCTACGAGCAGTACTTC. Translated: CASSSKTGQSVRSGYEQYF.

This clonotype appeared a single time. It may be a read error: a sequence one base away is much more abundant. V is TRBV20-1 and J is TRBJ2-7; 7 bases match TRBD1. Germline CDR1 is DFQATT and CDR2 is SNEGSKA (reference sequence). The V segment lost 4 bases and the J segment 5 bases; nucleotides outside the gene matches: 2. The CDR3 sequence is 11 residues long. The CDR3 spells CSAIDRDEQYF. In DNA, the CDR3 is TGCAGTGCTATCGACAGGGACGAGCAGTACTTC.

The CDR3 sequence is CASSEGRMNTGELFF. The CDR3 nucleotides are TGTGCCAGCAGCGAAGGACGGATGAACACCGGGGAGCTGTTTTTT. The chain recombines TRBV7-9 with TRBJ2-2; D unresolved. The V gene lost 5 bases and the J gene lost 1 base, with 11 bases spanning the gap. This CDR3 contains 15 residues. Germline values: CDR1 SEHNR, CDR2 FQNEAQ (reference sequence).

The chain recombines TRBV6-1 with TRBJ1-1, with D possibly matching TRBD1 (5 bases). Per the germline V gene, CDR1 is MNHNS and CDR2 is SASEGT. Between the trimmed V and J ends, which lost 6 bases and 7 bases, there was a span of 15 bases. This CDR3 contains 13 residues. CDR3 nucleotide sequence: TGTGCCAGCAGCCAAGCCCTGGGGGGTGAAGCTTTCTTT. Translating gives CASSQALGGEAFF.

CDR3: CASSEENRDQPQHF. CDR3 DNA sequence: TGTGCCAGCAGTGAAGAAAACAGGGATCAGCCCCAGCATTTT. This chain connects TRBV2 to TRBJ1-5, with D perhaps matching TRBD1 (6 bases). CDR1 and CDR2 (germline): SNHLY, FYNNEI. The V end was cut by 1 base, the J end by 5 bases, with 9 bases between. This CDR3 region has 14 residues.